This TCR beta chain was captured in a study of shared clonotypes between healthy human individuals. The CDR3 is 14 residues long. V was clipped by 4 bases and J by 3 bases, with 9 bases between them. CDR1 and CDR2 from the germline V gene are MRHNA and SNTAGT. Sequencing used immunoSEQ multiplex PCR; TCRdb keeps in-frame clones, though not all of them. Altogether about 560,000 clones are present, roughly 79% being singletons, with the ten largest covering 12%. Each sample came from a Caucasian adult donor living in Nashville, Tennessee. The TCR comes from a woman aged 40 to 55 in good health. Some clones in this sample may be carry-over from other donors' samples. The sequencing input was PBMCs. V and J are TRBV6-4 and TRBJ2-2, with D perhaps matching TRBD2 (5 bases). CDR3 sequence (DNA): TGTGCCAGCAGTGCTGAGGGATACACCGGGGAGCTGTTTTTT. Its translation: CASSAEGYTGELFF.